The 27 T cell receptor beta chains listed next were all sequenced from one sample in a study of cytomegalovirus exposure and HLA in healthy donors. PCR employed 60 Vbeta and 13 Jbeta primers. Sequencing was performed with immunoSEQ multiplex PCR; in TCRdb, only in-frame clones are kept and a portion is missing. The sample shows about 170,000 clones, roughly 85% of them seen only once. The source material was PBMCs. The source of these receptors is a boy younger than 10 in good health and CMV-seronegative.

V gene TRBV30 combines with J gene TRBJ2-1; 9 nucleotides line up with TRBD2. V gave up 4 bases and J gave up 8 bases; unmatched junction bases: 12. The germline V gene has CDR1 GTSNPN and CDR2 SVGIG (reference sequence). CDR3 length: 15 residues. Here the CDR3 reads CAWTAGGSLRDEQFF. The CDR3 DNA follows: TGTGCCTGGACCGCGGGGGGGTCCCTGAGGGATGAGCAGTTCTTC. Drawing the rest from reference TRBV30 and TRBJ2-1, the complete variable domain is SQTIHQWPATLVQPVGSPLSLECTVEGTSNPNLYWYRQAAGRGLQLLFYSVGIGQISSEVPQNLSASRPQDRQFILSSKKLLLSDSGFYLCAWTAGGSLRDEQFFGPGTRLTVL.

This chain links TRBV27 with TRBJ2-3; 7 bases match TRBD2. Per the germline V gene, CDR1 is MNHEY and CDR2 is SMNVEV (reference sequence). Germline trimming cut 8 bases from V and 1 base from J; bases unmatched to any gene: 3. This CDR3 contains 13 residues. The CDR3 protein is CASGLGGTDTQYF. The DNA of the CDR3 is TGTGCCAGCGGACTAGGGGGCACAGATACGCAGTATTTT.

This clone came up a few times. The J gene is TRBJ1-1, the V gene TRBV6-5; D gene uncertain. Germline V gene sequence: CDR1 MNHEY, CDR2 SVGAGI. V dropped 7 bases and J dropped 1 base, with 4 bases sitting between them. The CDR3 extends over 11 amino acids. CDR3 sequence (DNA): TGTGCCAGCATTCGGAACACTGAAGCTTTCTTT. Translating gives CASIRNTEAFF.

A single count supports this clone. The chain recombines TRBV30 with TRBJ1-3, with a possible D match to TRBD1 (6 bases). The germline V gene has CDR1 GTSNPN and CDR2 SVGIG (reference sequence). The CDR3 consists of 13 residues. The V gene lost 7 bases and the J gene lost 1 base, with 11 bases spanning the gap. Here the CDR3 DNA reads TGTGCCTTAGAAAGGGGGTCTGGAAACACCATATATTTT. Protein product: CALERGSGNTIYF.

The CDR3 loop is CASSLSTSREQYF. The DNA of the CDR3 is TGTGCCAGCAGTTTATCCACTAGTCGCGAGCAGTACTTC. The chain is built from TRBV28 and TRBJ2-7; the D gene is possibly TRBD2 (5 bases). CDR1 MDHEN and CDR2 SYDVKM come from the germline V gene. The CDR3 extends over 13 amino acids. Trimming took off 1 base at V and 6 bases at J, with 10 bases between the two ends. Drawing the rest from reference TRBV28 and TRBJ2-7, the complete variable domain is DVKVTQSSRYLVKRTGEKVFLECVQDMDHENMFWYRQDPGLGLRLIYFSYDVKMKEKGDIPEGYSVSREKKERFSLILESASTNQTSMYLCASSLSTSREQYFGPGTRLTVT.

This clone was seen only once. The chain joins TRBV18 to TRBJ1-1, with a weak D call TRBD1 (5 bases). V was shortened by 0 bases and J by 1 base, with 9 bases between the two germline ends. The CDR3 is made up of 15 amino acids. Germline CDR1 KGHSH, CDR2 LQKENI. The CDR3 protein is CASSPPSQGNTEAFF. DNA for the CDR3: TGTGCCAGCTCACCACCTAGTCAGGGGAACACTGAAGCTTTCTTT. The full variable domain, its missing parts supplied by reference TRBV18 and TRBJ1-1, is NAGVMQNPRHLVRRRGQEARLRCSPMKGHSHVYWYRQLPEEGLKFMVYLQKENIIDESGMPKERFSAEFPKEGPSILRIQQVVRGDSAAYFCASSPPSQGNTEAFFGQGTRLTVV.

The chain uses TRBV29-1 and TRBJ2-7, with 7 bases aligning to TRBD1. Germline values: CDR1 SQVTM, CDR2 ANQGSEA. CDR3 length equals 10 residues. CDR3 nucleotides: TGCAGCGTTGGACAGGGCCCCTGGAGAGTC. It is translated as CSVGQGPWRV.

This chain links TRBV7-9 with TRBJ2-2, with a weak D call TRBD2 (5 bases). CDR3 size: 15 residues. V was trimmed by 5 bases and J by 4 bases, leaving 14 bases between them. The germline gives CDR1 SEHNR, CDR2 FQNEAQ (reference sequence). CDR3 amino acids: CASSPTAAGTGELFF. CDR3 in DNA: TGTGCCAGCAGCCCAACAGCGGCAGGCACCGGGGAGCTGTTTTTT.

The V and J genes are TRBV21-1 and TRBJ1-2; the table's D call TRBD1 went unverified against the DNA. TRBV21-1 has pseudogene status. This CDR3 spans 12 amino acids. The CDR3 coding sequence is TGTGCCAGCAGAAGGACAGGGGGCGCTTACACCTTC. This translates into CASRRTGGAYTF.

V gene TRBV6-5 combines with J gene TRBJ2-7; no firm D call. This CDR3 has 14 residues. V was clipped by 5 bases and J by 4 bases, with 15 bases between them. Per germline, CDR1 MNHEY and CDR2 SVGAGI. CDR3 DNA sequence: TGTGCCAGCAGTGACATCCGTCAGCCTTACGAGCAGTACGTC. It yields the protein CASSDIRQPYEQYV.

This chain links TRBV6-5 with TRBJ1-5; D is possibly TRBD1 (6 bases). This CDR3 has 16 amino acids. Germline CDR1 is MNHEY and CDR2 is SVGAGI. V was clipped by 0 bases and J by 2 bases, with 11 bases between them. The CDR3 loop is CASSYSAGDGNQPQHF. CDR3 DNA sequence: TGTGCCAGCAGTTACTCGGCAGGGGACGGCAATCAGCCCCAGCATTTT.

This clone was detected once. In nucleotides, the CDR3 is TGTGCCAGCAGTTACGGGGGACTAGGGAGCAATCAGCCCCAGCATTTT. Its translation is CASSYGGLGSNQPQHF. The genes are TRBV6-5 and TRBJ1-5, with D tentatively TRBD1 (5 bases). Trimming stripped 2 bases from V and 1 base from J, with 12 bases between. CDR3 length: 16 amino acids. The germline V gene has CDR1 MNHEY and CDR2 SVGAGI.

This clone was seen just once. The V and J genes are TRBV29-1 and TRBJ1-2; 11 bases map to TRBD1. The germline V gene encodes CDR1 SQVTM and CDR2 ANQGSEA. The CDR3 has 16 residues. V gave up 5 bases and J gave up 2 bases; unmatched junction bases: 10. The CDR3 region is CSVHVLRTGGNYGYTF. CDR3 in DNA: TGCAGCGTTCATGTCCTCAGGACAGGGGGCAACTATGGCTACACCTTC.

CDR3 loop: CASMDTSPYEQYF. In DNA form, the CDR3 reads TGTGCCAGCATGGACACCTCCCCCTACGAGCAGTACTTC. V is TRBV28 and J is TRBJ2-7, with D perhaps matching TRBD1 (5 bases). Germline V gives CDR1 MDHEN, CDR2 SYDVKM. This CDR3 region has 13 residues. The ends were cut back, 7 bases at V and 2 bases at J, with 12 bases in the middle.

This CDR3 is CASSSGDRGYGYTF. The DNA of the CDR3 is TGTGCCAGCAGTTCAGGGGACAGGGGCTATGGCTACACCTTC. V and J are TRBV5-4 and TRBJ1-2, with 10 bases lining up with TRBD1. CDR3 length equals 14 residues. The V and J ends lost 5 bases and 4 bases, in that order; junction bases with no gene match: 5. Germline values: CDR1 SGHNT, CDR2 YYREEE (reference sequence).

This chain uses TRBV29-1 with TRBJ2-5; D is unresolved. With 0 bases removed from V and 4 bases from J, the gap between germline ends came to 9 bases. Germline assignment: CDR1 SQVTM and CDR2 ANQGSEA. There are 13 residues in the CDR3. The CDR3 bases are TGCAGCGTTGAAGAGGCCGGCGGAGAGACCCAGTACTTC. Its protein product is CSVEEAGGETQYF.

The chain uses TRBV27 and TRBJ2-6, with TRBD1 matching 10 bases. From germline, CDR1 is MNHEY and CDR2 SMNVEV (reference sequence). With V trimmed by 4 bases and J by 0 bases, 12 bases remained unmatched. There are 20 residues in the CDR3. The CDR3 here is CASSWGGQGTTHSGANVLTF. The CDR3 nucleotides read TGTGCCAGCAGTTGGGGGGGACAGGGGACCACACACTCTGGGGCCAACGTCCTGACTTTC.

The gene calls are TRBV7-9 and TRBJ1-1, with 7 bases that match TRBD1. Losses at the gene ends were 5 bases for V and 7 bases for J; bases not matched to a gene: 7. CDR1 is SEHNR and CDR2 is FQNEAQ in the germline V gene (reference sequence). The CDR3 length is 13 residues. The CDR3 loop reads CASSPQGGSEAFF. CDR3 coding DNA: TGTGCCAGCAGCCCCCAGGGGGGAAGTGAAGCTTTCTTT. Full variable domain (rest looked up from reference TRBV7-9 and TRBJ1-1): DTGVSQNPRHKITKRGQNVTFRCDPISEHNRLYWYRQTLGQGPEFLTYFQNEAQLEKSRLLSDRFSAERPKGSFSTLEIQRTEQGDSAMYLCASSPQGGSEAFFGQGTRLTVV.

The rearrangement joins TRBV28 to TRBJ1-5; 8 bases match TRBD1. Germline lookup yields CDR1 MDHEN and CDR2 SYDVKM. The CDR3 loop spans 14 amino acids. The V and J ends lost 6 bases and 7 bases, in that order; junction bases with no gene match: 8. Here the CDR3 reads CASRQQGERQPQHF. CDR3 sequence (DNA): TGTGCCAGCAGGCAACAGGGGGAAAGACAGCCCCAGCATTTT.

The chain links TRBV6-1 to TRBJ1-1, with 7 bases matching TRBD1. CDR1 and CDR2 from the germline V gene are MNHNS and SASEGT. This CDR3 is built from 14 residues. J was trimmed by 2 bases and V by 5 bases; bases with no gene match: 5. The CDR3 sequence is CASSTRTGNTEAFF. The DNA for the CDR3 is TGTGCCAGCAGTACCCGGACAGGCAACACTGAAGCTTTCTTT.

A single count supports this clone. V and J are TRBV27 and TRBJ1-2; 9 nucleotides line up with TRBD1. V was pared by 8 bases and J by 0 bases, with 7 bases of the junction left unmatched. The CDR3 sequence is 15 residues long. Germline assignment: CDR1 MNHEY and CDR2 SMNVEV (reference sequence). Here the CDR3 reads CASRTGTGTNYGYTF. The CDR3 nucleotides are TGTGCCAGCCGAACCGGGACAGGGACTAACTATGGCTACACCTTC.

A note on this clone: A junction end diverges from the germline sequence, so it may reflect a read error. The V and J genes are TRBV7-9 and TRBJ2-5, with D perhaps TRBD2 (5 bases). This CDR3 is built from 13 residues. Germline lookup yields CDR1 SEHNR and CDR2 FQNEAQ (reference sequence). CDR3 sequence: CSSSPSFLETQYF. The CDR3, as DNA: TGTTCCAGCAGCCCTAGCTTCCTGGAGACCCAGTACTTC.

V is TRBV2 and J is TRBJ1-5; perhaps TRBD1 as D (6 bases). The CDR3 has 15 residues. The germline V and J ends were trimmed by 4 bases and 3 bases, with 13 bases remaining between them. Germline V gene data show CDR1 as SNHLY and CDR2 as FYNNEI. Here the CDR3 reads CASSGVGGYNQPQHF. CDR3 in DNA: TGTGCCAGCAGTGGAGTAGGGGGTTACAATCAGCCCCAGCATTTT.

V is TRBV2 and J is TRBJ2-5; TRBD1 aligns across 8 bases. Germline assignment: CDR1 SNHLY and CDR2 FYNNEI. The CDR3 consists of 15 residues. V gave up 5 bases and J gave up 1 base; unmatched junction bases: 6. The CDR3 DNA reads TGTGCCAGCAGTTCGGACAGGGCCACCCAAGAGACCCAGTACTTC. Its protein is CASSSDRATQETQYF.

The J gene is TRBJ2-5, the V gene TRBV27; TRBD1 agrees at 7 bases. This CDR3 is built from 15 residues. Germline V gene lookup returns CDR1 MNHEY and CDR2 SMNVEV (reference sequence). Unmatched junction bases numbered 10, after V lost 5 bases and J lost 4 bases. Written as DNA, the CDR3 is TGTGCCAGCAGTCCCCGGGGCAGGGGGAGAGAGACCCAGTACTTC. Translation: CASSPRGRGRETQYF.

This clone was picked up a small number of times. The chain carries TRBV6-1 and TRBJ2-3, with TRBD1 identical over 8 bases. The CDR3 runs 14 residues. Germline trimming cut 10 bases from V and 1 base from J; bases unmatched to any gene: 7. Per the germline V gene, CDR1 is MNHNS and CDR2 is SASEGT. CDR3 coding DNA: TGTGCCACCCTGGACAGGGATGGCACAGATACGCAGTATTTT. Translated, it gives CATLDRDGTDTQYF.

This clone has just a few counts. The V and J genes are TRBV7-9 and TRBJ1-5; perhaps TRBD1 as D (5 bases). Trimming pared 4 bases from V and 0 bases from J, leaving 13 bases between. Per the germline V gene, CDR1 is SEHNR and CDR2 is FQNEAQ (reference sequence). The CDR3 runs 16 residues. CDR3 loop: CASSSPDTDSNQPQHF. The CDR3, as DNA: TGTGCCAGCAGCTCCCCGGACACGGATAGCAATCAGCCCCAGCATTTT.